This T cell receptor beta chain is from a study of CD8 T cells in ankylosing spondylitis. Using its own MiXCR run on the 5' RACE reads, TCRdb lists one record per CDR3 protein. This table holds about 250,000 distinct CDR3 sequences, roughly 32% found once. Sample: blood, either unsorted or a sorted T cell fraction (not recorded which). The TCR sequence derives from a male donor with ankylosing spondylitis or in good health (not recorded which).

The chain's CDR3 is CASTRSNSYEQYF. The CDR3 coding sequence is TGTGCCAGCACAAGGTCTAACTCCTACGAGCAGTACTTC. V usage is TRBV12-3 or TRBV12-4 and J usage is TRBJ2-7; D gene uncertain. With 7 bases removed from V and 0 bases from J, the gap between germline ends came to 10 bases. This CDR3 contains 13 residues.